This T cell receptor (beta chain) was recorded in a study of T cell changes during pregnancy in multiple sclerosis. With V trimmed by 5 bases and J by 5 bases, 17 bases remained unmatched. This CDR3 has 17 amino acids. CDR1 is KGHSH and CDR2 is LQKENI in the germline V gene. In its sample, this clone was seen once. Clones were read by immunoSEQ multiplex PCR, and TCRdb kept only the in-frame ones, dropping some. Of some 40,000 clones listed, roughly 94% are singletons. The source was CD4+ T cells from peripheral blood mononuclear cells, collected in the third trimester of pregnancy. This TCR was recovered from a female donor with multiple sclerosis, enrolled in a pregnancy study. The chain combines TRBV18 with TRBJ1-1; 7 bases map to TRBD1. The CDR3 region is CASSSLANRGVSTEAFF. The CDR3 nucleotides read TGTGCCAGCTCATCGCTGGCAAACAGGGGAGTATCGACTGAAGCTTTCTTT.